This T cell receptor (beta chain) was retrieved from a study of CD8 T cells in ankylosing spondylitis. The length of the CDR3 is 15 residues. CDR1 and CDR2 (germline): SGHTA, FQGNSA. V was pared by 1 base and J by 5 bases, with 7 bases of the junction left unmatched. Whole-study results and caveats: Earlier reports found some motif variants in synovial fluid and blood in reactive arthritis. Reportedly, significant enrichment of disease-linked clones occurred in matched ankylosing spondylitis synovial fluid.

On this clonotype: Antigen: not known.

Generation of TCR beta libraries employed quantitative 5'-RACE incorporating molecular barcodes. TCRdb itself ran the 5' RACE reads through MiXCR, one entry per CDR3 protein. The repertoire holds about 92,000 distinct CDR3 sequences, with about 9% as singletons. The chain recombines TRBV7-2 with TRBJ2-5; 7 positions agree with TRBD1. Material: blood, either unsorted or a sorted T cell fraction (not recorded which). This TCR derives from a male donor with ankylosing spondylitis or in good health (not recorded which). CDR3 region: CASSLDRGIWETQYF. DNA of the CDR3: TGTGCCAGCAGCTTAGACAGGGGAATTTGGGAGACCCAGTACTTC.